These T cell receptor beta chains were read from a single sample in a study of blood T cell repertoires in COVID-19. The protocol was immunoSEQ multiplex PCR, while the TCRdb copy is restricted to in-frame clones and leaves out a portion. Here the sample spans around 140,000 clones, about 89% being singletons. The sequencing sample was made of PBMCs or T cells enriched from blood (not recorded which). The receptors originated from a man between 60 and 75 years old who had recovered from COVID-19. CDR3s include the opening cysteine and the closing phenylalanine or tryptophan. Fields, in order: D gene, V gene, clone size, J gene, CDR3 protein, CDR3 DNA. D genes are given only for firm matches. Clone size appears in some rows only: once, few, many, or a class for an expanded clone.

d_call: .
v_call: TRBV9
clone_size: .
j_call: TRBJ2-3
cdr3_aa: CASSVDHWLAEGNTQYF
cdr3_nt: TGTGCCAGCAGCGTAGACCACTGGTTAGCGGAAGGGAATACGCAGTATTTT

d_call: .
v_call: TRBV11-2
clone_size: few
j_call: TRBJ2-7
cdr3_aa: CASSRVQGGRNHEQYF
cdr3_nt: TGTGCCAGCAGCCGCGTCCAAGGAGGCCGTAACCACGAGCAGTACTTC

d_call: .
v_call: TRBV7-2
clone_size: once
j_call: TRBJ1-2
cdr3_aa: CASNPGSGYGYTF
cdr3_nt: TGTGCCAGCAACCCCGGGTCTGGCTATGGCTACACCTTC

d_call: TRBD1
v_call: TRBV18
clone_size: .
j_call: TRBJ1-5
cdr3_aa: CASSPRTGTNQPQHF
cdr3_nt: TGTGCCAGCTCACCTCGGACAGGGACCAATCAGCCCCAGCATTTT

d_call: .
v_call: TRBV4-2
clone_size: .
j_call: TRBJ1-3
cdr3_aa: CASSQGLGSSGNTIYF
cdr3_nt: TGTGCCAGCAGCCAGGGGTTGGGGAGCTCTGGAAACACCATATATTTT

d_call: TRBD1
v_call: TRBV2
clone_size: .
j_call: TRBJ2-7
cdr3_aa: CASRADRGSEQYF
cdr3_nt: TGTGCCAGCAGGGCCGACAGGGGTAGCGAGCAGTACTTC

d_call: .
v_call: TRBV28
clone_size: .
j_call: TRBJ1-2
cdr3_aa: CASSIGTSYTF
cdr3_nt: TGTGCCAGCAGCATAGGGACTTCCTACACCTTC

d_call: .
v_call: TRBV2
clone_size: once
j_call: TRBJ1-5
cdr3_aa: CASGANQPQHF
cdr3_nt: TGTGCCAGCGGGGCCAATCAGCCCCAGCATTTT

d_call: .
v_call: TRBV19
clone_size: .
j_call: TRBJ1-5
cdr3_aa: CASSRSHEAQHF
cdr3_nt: TGTGCCAGTAGTAGGAGTCACGAGGCCCAGCATTTT

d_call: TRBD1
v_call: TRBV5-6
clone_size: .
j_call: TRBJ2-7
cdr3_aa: CASRTAGTGMFHEQYF
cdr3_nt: TGTGCCAGCAGAACGGCCGGGACAGGGATGTTCCACGAGCAGTACTTC

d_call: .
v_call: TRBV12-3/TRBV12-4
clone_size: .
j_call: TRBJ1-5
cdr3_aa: CASSTSEPQHF
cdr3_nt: TGTGCCAGCAGCACCTCGGAGCCCCAGCATTTT

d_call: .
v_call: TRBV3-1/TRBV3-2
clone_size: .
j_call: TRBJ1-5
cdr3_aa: CASSLRGQPQHF
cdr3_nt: TGTGCCAGCAGCCTTCGGGGTCAGCCCCAGCATTTT

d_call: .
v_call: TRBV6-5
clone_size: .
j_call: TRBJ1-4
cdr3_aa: CASSPGWATNEKLFF
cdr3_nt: TGTGCCAGCAGCCCCGGGTGGGCAACTAATGAAAAACTGTTTTTT

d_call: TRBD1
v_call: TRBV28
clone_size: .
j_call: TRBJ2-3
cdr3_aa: CASSFTGVGTQYF
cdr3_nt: TGTGCCAGCAGTTTCACAGGGGTTGGTACGCAGTATTTT

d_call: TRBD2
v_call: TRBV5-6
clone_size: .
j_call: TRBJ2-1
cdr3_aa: CASSLVAGAFGEQFF
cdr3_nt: TGTGCCAGCAGCTTGGTAGCGGGAGCTTTCGGTGAGCAGTTCTTC

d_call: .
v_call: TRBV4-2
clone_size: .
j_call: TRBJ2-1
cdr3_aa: CASRRDFSSYNEQFF
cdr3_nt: TGTGCCAGCAGGCGGGACTTCTCCTCCTACAATGAGCAGTTCTTC

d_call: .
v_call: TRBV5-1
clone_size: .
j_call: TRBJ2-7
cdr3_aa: CASSPDITGEQYF
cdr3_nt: TGCGCCAGCAGCCCAGACATCACGGGGGAGCAGTACTTC

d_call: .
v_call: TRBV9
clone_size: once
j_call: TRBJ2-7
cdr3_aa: CASSTTSVSSYEQYF
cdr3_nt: TGTGCCAGCAGCACCACTTCTGTAAGCTCCTACGAGCAGTACTTC

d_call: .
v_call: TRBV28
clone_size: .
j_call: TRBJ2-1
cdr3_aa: CASSETRVYYEQFF
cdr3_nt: TGTGCCAGCAGCGAGACTAGGGTGTACTATGAGCAGTTCTTC

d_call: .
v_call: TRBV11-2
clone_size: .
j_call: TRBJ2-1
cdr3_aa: CASSLAETGQFF
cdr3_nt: TGTGCCAGCAGCTTAGCCGAAACAGGGCAGTTCTTC

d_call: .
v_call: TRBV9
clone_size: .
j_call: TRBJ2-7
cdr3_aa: CASSPEVTGSYEQYF
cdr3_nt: TGTGCCAGCAGCCCAGAGGTAACGGGCTCCTACGAGCAGTACTTC

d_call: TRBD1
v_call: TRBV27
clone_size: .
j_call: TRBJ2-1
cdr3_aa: CASSRDRGGNEQFF
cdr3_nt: TGTGCCAGCAGCAGGGACAGGGGCGGAAATGAGCAGTTCTTC

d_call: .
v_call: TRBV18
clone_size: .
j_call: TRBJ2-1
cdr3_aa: CASSSGLSSYNEQFF
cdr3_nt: TGTGCCAGCTCGTCGGGACTCAGCTCCTACAATGAGCAGTTCTTC